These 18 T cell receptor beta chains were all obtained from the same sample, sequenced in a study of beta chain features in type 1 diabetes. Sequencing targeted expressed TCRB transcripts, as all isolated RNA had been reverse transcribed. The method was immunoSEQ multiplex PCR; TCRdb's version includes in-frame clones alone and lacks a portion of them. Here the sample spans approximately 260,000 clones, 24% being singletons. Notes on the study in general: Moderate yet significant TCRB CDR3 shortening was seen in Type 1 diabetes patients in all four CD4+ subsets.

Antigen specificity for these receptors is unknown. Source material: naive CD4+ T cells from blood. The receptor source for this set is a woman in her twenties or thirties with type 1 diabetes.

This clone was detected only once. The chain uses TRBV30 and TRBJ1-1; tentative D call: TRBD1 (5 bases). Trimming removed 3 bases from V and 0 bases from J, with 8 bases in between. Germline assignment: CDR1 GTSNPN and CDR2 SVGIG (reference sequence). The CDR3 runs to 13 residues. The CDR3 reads CAWRDKLNTEAFF. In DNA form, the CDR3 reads TGTGCCTGGAGGGACAAATTGAACACTGAAGCTTTCTTT.

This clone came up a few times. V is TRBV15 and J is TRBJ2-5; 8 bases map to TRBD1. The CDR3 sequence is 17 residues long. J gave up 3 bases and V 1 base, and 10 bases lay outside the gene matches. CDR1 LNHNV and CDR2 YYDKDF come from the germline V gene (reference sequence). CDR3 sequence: CATSRGYAGQAEETQYF. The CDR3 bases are TGTGCCACCAGCAGAGGCTATGCGGGACAGGCTGAAGAGACCCAGTACTTC.

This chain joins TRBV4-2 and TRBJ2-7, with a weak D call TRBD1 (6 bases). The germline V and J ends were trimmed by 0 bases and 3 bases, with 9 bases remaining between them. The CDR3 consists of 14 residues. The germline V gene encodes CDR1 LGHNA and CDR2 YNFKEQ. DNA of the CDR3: TGTGCCAGCAGCCAAGAGGGGGCCTACTACGAGCAGTACTTC. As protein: CASSQEGAYYEQYF.

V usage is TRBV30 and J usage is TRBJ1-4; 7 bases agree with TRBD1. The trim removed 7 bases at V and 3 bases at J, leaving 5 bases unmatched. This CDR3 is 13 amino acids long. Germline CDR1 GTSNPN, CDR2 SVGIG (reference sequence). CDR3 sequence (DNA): TGTGCCTCGAGGACAGGTCCTAATGAAAAACTGTTTTTT. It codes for CASRTGPNEKLFF.

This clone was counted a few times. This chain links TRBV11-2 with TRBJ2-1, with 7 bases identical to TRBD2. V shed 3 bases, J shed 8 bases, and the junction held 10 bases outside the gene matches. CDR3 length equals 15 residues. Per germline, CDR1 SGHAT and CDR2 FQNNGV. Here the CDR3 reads CASSLVGGSADEQFF. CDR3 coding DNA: TGTGCCAGCAGCTTGGTCGGCGGGAGTGCCGATGAGCAGTTCTTC.

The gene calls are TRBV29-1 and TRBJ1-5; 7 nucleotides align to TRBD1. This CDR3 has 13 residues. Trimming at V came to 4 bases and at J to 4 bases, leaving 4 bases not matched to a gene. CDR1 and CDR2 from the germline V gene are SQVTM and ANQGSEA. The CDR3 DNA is TGCAGCGTTGGACAGGGCCTAAATCAGCCCCAGCATTTT. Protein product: CSVGQGLNQPQHF.

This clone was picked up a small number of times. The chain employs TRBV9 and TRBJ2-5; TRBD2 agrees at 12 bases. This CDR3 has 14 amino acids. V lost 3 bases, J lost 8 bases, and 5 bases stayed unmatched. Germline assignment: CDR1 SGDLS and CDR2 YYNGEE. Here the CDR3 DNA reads TGTGCCAGCAGCGGACGACTAGCGGGAGCTACCCAGTACTTC. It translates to CASSGRLAGATQYF.

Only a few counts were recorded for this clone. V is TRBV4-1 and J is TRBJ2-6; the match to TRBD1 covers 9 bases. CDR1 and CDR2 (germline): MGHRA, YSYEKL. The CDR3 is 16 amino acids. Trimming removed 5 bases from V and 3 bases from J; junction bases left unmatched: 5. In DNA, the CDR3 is TGCGCCAGCAGCGACTACAGGGGGCGTGGGGCCAACGTCCTGACTTTC. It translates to CASSDYRGRGANVLTF.

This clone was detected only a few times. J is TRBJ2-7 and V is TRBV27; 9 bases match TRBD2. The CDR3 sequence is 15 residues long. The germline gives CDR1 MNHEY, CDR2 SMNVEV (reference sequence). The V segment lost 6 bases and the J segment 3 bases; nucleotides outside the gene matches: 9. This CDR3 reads CASRRGGRAFYEQYF. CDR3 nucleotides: TGTGCCAGCAGACGTGGCGGGAGGGCCTTCTACGAGCAGTACTTC.

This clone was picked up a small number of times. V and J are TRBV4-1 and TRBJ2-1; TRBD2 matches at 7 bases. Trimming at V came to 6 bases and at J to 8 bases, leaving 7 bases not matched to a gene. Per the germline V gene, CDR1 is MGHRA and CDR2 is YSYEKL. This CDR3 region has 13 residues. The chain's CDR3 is CASREWAGDEQFF. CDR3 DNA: TGCGCCAGCAGAGAATGGGCGGGAGATGAGCAGTTCTTC.

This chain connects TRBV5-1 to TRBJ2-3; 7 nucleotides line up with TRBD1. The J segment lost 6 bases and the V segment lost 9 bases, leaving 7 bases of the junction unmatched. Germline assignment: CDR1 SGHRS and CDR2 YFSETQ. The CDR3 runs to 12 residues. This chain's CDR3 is CATRDSWDTQYF. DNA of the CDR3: TGCGCCACCAGGGACAGTTGGGATACGCAGTATTTT.

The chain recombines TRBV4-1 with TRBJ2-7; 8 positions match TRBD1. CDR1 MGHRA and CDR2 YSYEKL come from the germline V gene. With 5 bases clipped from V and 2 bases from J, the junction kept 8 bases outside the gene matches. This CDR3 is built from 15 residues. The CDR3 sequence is CASSSLRQGTYEQYF. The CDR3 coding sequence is TGCGCCAGCAGCTCCCTAAGACAGGGGACCTACGAGCAGTACTTC.

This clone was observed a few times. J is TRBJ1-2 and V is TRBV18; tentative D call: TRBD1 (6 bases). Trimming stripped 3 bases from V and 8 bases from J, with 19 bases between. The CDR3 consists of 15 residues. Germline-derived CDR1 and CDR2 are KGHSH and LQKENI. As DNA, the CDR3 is TGTGCCAGCTCACCTCAAAACAGGGTCGGATACGGCTACACCTTC. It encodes CASSPQNRVGYGYTF. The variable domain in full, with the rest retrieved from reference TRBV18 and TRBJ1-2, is NAGVMQNPRHLVRRRGQEARLRCSPMKGHSHVYWYRQLPEEGLKFMVYLQKENIIDESGMPKERFSAEFPKEGPSILRIQQVVRGDSAAYFCASSPQNRVGYGYTFGSGTRLTVV.

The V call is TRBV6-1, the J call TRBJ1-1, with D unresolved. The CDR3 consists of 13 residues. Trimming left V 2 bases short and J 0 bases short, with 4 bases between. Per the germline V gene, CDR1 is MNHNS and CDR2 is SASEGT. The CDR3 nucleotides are TGTGCCAGCAGTGAACATGTGAACACTGAAGCTTTCTTT. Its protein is CASSEHVNTEAFF.

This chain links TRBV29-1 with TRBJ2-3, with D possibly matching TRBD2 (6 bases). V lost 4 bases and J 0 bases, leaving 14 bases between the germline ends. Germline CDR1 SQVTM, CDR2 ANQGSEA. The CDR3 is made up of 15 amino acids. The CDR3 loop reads CSVVVREPSTDTQYF. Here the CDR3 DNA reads TGCAGCGTTGTTGTGCGGGAACCTAGCACAGATACGCAGTATTTT.

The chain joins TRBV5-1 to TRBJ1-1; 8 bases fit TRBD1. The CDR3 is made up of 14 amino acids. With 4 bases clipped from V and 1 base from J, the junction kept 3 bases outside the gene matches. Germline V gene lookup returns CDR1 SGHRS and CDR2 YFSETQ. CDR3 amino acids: CASSHGQGNTEAFF. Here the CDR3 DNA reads TGCGCCAGCAGCCACGGACAGGGGAACACTGAAGCTTTCTTT.

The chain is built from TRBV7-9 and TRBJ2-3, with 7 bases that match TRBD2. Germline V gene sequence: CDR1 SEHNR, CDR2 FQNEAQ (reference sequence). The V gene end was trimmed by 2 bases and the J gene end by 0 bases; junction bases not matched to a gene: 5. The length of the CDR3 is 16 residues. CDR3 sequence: CASSLLPAGSTDTQYF. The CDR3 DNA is TGTGCCAGCAGCTTACTTCCAGCGGGGAGCACAGATACGCAGTATTTT.

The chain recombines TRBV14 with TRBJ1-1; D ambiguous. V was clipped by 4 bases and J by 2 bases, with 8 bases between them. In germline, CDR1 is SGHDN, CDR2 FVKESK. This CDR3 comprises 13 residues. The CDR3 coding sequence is TGTGCCAGCAGCCTAGAGACAAACACTGAAGCTTTCTTT. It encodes CASSLETNTEAFF.